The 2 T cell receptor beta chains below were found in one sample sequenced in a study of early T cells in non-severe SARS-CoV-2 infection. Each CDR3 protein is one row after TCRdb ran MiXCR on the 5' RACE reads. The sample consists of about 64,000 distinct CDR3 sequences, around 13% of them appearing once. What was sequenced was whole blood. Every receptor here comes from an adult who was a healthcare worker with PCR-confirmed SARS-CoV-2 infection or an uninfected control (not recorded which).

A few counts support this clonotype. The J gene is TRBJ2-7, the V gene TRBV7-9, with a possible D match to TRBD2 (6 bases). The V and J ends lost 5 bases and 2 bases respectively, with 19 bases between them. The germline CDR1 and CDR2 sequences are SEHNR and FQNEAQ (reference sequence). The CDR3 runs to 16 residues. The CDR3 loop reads CASSLGPAGPTYEQYF. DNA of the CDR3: TGTGCCAGCAGCCTCGGTCCAGCGGGTCCTACCTACGAGCAGTACTTC. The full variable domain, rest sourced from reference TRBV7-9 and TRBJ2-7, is DTGVSQNPRHKITKRGQNVTFRCDPISEHNRLYWYRQTLGQGPEFLTYFQNEAQLEKSRLLSDRFSAERPKGSFSTLEIQRTEQGDSAMYLCASSLGPAGPTYEQYFGPGTRLTVT.

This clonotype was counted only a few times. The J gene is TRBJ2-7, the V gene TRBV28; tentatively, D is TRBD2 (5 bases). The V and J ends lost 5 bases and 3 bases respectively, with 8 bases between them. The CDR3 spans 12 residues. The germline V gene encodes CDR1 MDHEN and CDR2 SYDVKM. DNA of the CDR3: TGTGCCAGCAGTATCCGGGGCTACGAGCAGTACTTC. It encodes CASSIRGYEQYF.